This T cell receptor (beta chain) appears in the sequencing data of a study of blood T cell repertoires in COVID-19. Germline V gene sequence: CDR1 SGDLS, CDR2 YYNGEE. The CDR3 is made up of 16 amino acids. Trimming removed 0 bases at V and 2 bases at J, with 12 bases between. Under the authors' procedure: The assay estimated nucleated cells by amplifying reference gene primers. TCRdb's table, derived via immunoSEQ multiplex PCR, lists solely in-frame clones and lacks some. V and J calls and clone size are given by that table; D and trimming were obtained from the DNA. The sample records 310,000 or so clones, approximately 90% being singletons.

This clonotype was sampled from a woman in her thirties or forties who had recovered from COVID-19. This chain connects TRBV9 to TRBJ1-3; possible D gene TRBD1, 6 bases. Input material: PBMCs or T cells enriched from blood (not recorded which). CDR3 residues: CASSVGQGNPGNTIYF. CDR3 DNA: TGTGCCAGCAGCGTAGGTCAGGGGAATCCTGGAAACACCATATATTTT.